This T cell receptor (beta chain) was sequenced during a study of blood T cell repertoires in COVID-19. The overall study: The origin of the acute and convalescent COVID-19 samples was the United States, Italy and Spain.

Looked up from germline, CDR1 is MNHNS and CDR2 is SASEGT. V lost 3 bases and J lost 5, with 7 bases in between. This CDR3 region has 12 residues. Profiled with immunoSEQ multiplex PCR; TCRdb holds only in-frame clones, not every one. The repertoire includes some 110,000 clones, less than 85% of them detected once, and 11% to 15% sits in the top ten. J is TRBJ1-1 and V is TRBV6-1; no firm D call. Input material: peripheral blood. The sequence derives from a woman aged 55-69 years with acute or convalescent COVID-19. CDR3 sequence (DNA): TGTGCCAGCAGTGACCCCGAGACTGAAGCTTTCTTT. It translates to CASSDPETEAFF.